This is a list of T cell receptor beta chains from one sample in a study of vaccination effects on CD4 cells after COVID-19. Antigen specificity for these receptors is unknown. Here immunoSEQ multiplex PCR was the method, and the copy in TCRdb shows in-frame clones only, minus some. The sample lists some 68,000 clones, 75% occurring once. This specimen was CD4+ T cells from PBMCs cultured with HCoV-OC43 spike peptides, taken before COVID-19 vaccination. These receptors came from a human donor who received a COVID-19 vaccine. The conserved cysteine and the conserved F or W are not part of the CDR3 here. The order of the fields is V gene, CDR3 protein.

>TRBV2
ASSDPGNTEAF
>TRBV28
ASSPRGYGYT
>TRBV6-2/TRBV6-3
ASSNSAKNIQY
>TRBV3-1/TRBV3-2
ASSPRGGRAPLH
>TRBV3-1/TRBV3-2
ASSLQKTSGGPTGELF
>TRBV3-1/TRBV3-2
ASSRGQGESGANVLT
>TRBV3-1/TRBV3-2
ASSPRAGAGGLAGELF
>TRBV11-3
ASSFGSANTGELF
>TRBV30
AWSADRTQETQY
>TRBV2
ASRETGVNGYT
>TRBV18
ATGGSGANVLT
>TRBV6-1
ASSEIPGQRSGELF
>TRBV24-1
ATSDFVGPDTQY
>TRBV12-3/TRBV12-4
ASSRSENTEAF
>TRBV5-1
ASSLDGVGNTIY
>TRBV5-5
ASSLGSANYGYT
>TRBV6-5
ASRGLAGGQETQY
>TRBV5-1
ASSLGRGVTNEKLF
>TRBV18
ASSPEGGGEKLF
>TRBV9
ASSLGETDTDTQY
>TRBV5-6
ASSLRGQPQH
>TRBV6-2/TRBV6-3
ASSSPGGGSPYGYT
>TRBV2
ASSYVGKNIQY
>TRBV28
ASSLSPGVASQY
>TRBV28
ASSSTGEQF
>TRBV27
ASSRGRQAAF
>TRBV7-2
ASSLQKGRSETQY
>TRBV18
ASGRTETEAF
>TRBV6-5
ASRRDVTNEKLF
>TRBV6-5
ASRDVSSGYT
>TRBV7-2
ASSFRRGPYNEQF
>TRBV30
AWDNTYNEQF
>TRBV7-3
ASSSGLAVTDTQY
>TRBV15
ATSRSGESYQPQH
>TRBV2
ASSGVQENQPQH
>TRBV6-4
ASSDSMDGGNQPQH
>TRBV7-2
ASSLGTGYGQF
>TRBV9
ASSVVSGGFNEQF
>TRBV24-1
ATSLGGLGTQY
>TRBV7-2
ASSPHRLENTEAF
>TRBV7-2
ASSLASGGPSSYNEQF
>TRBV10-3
AISDPGLAGYNEQF
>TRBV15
ATRDRGRPNTGELF
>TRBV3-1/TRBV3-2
ASSQARTAADTQY
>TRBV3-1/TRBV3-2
ASSQDIGGMANTEAF
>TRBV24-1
ATSDGGGLPDTQY
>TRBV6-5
ASSYRGMNTEAF
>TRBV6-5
ASRRDTYYNEQF
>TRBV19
ASSIQGRQETQY